This T cell receptor beta chain appears in the sequencing data of a study of cytomegalovirus exposure and HLA in healthy donors. CDR3 length equals 14 residues. Germline V lookup: CDR1 MNHEY, CDR2 SVGAGI. The V end lost 3 bases, the J end lost 3 bases, and 11 bases lay between the germline ends. The PCR was carried out with 60 Vbeta primers and 13 Jbeta primers. The method was immunoSEQ multiplex PCR; TCRdb's version includes in-frame clones alone and lacks a portion of them. The top ten clones hold approximately 1.5% of a sample with some 130,000 clones, about 72% of them seen once. Sequenced material: PBMCs. The chain recombines TRBV6-5 with TRBJ1-1; possibly TRBD1 for D (6 bases). This receptor was identified in a female donor in good health and CMV-seronegative. The CDR3 spells CASSYRAGDTEAFF. The CDR3 DNA reads as TGTGCCAGCAGTTATAGGGCAGGGGACACTGAAGCTTTCTTT.